The 27 T cell receptor beta chains below come from one sample, sequenced in a study of glioma-infiltrating T cells after dendritic cell vaccination. Measured with immunoSEQ multiplex PCR; TCRdb has only the in-frame clones, and not every one. This table has 85,000 to 110,000 clones, roughly 79% appearing once. The sequencing used blood, collected before dendritic cell vaccination. Receptors originate from a human donor with glioblastoma.

This sequence joins TRBV5-4 and TRBJ1-2; 8 bases fit TRBD1. V lost 7 bases and J lost 5; bases outside the gene matches: 4. Germline V gene sequence: CDR1 SGHNT, CDR2 YYREEE (reference sequence). The CDR3 extends over 12 amino acids. In DNA, the CDR3 is TGTGCCAGCCTGACAGGGGATTATGGCTACACCTTC. Its protein is CASLTGDYGYTF.

The rearrangement uses TRBV4-2 and TRBJ2-1, with a tentative D call TRBD2 (5 bases). CDR1 is LGHNA, CDR2 YNFKEQ, per germline. The CDR3 totals 15 residues. V lost 0 bases and J lost 6, with 12 bases in between. The CDR3: CASSQDLSDRNEQFF. The CDR3 DNA is TGTGCCAGCAGCCAAGACCTTAGCGACCGCAATGAGCAGTTCTTC.

The rearrangement uses TRBV10-2 and TRBJ2-7, with a tentative D call TRBD1 (6 bases). The CDR3 runs to 12 residues. Germline assignment: CDR1 WSHSY and CDR2 SAAADI. Trimming removed 5 bases at V and 6 bases at J, with 11 bases between. CDR3 residues: CASSNSGVEQYF. The CDR3 nucleotides are TGCGCCAGCAGTAATTCAGGGGTCGAGCAGTACTTC.

The chain couples TRBV4-1 to TRBJ1-1, with 8 nucleotides matching TRBD1. This CDR3 is built from 16 residues. Germline-derived CDR1 and CDR2 are MGHRA and YSYEKL. After removal of 1 base from V and 2 bases from J, the junction contained 6 bases not matched to a gene. CDR3 in amino acids: CASSQVRQGRNTEAFF. Here the CDR3 DNA reads TGCGCCAGCAGCCAAGTGAGACAGGGGCGCAACACTGAAGCTTTCTTT.

This chain uses TRBV4-2 with TRBJ2-2, with 7 bases aligning to TRBD1. The CDR3 runs 16 residues. From germline, CDR1 is LGHNA and CDR2 YNFKEQ. Trimming at V came to 6 bases and at J to 6 bases, leaving 13 bases not matched to a gene. The CDR3, as DNA: TGTGCCAGCAGATCGGACAGGAGCGTGAATTCCGGGGAGCTGTTTTTT. This codes for CASRSDRSVNSGELFF.

This rearrangement joins TRBV19 to TRBJ2-5, with 7 bases fitting TRBD2. The germline gives CDR1 LNHDA, CDR2 SQIVND (reference sequence). With V trimmed by 5 bases and J by 0 bases, 15 bases remained unmatched. This CDR3 is 18 amino acids long. The CDR3, as DNA: TGTGCCAGTAGTTGGGGCTGGGGGAGCGGGGTGAACCAAGAGACCCAGTACTTC. It encodes CASSWGWGSGVNQETQYF.

The genes are TRBV18 and TRBJ2-3; D possibly corresponds to TRBD2 (5 bases). CDR1 is KGHSH, CDR2 LQKENI, per germline. The CDR3 extends over 14 amino acids. V lost 6 bases to trimming and J lost 4 bases, with 14 bases between them. The CDR3 is CASSGSGAADTQYF. The CDR3 DNA reads as TGTGCCAGCTCCGGCAGCGGTGCGGCAGATACGCAGTATTTT.

V gene TRBV27 combines with J gene TRBJ1-1, with unresolved D. The CDR3 length is 12 residues. Looked up from germline, CDR1 is MNHEY and CDR2 is SMNVEV (reference sequence). V lost 3 bases and J 4 bases, leaving 6 bases between the germline ends. CDR3 bases: TGTGCCAGCAGTTTCACCGGCACTGAAGCTTTCTTT. Translating it yields CASSFTGTEAFF.

The chain has TRBV7-9 and TRBJ1-2, with 11 positions matching TRBD1. This CDR3 is 13 amino acids long. Germline assignment: CDR1 SEHNR and CDR2 FQNEAQ (reference sequence). The V gene end was trimmed by 6 bases and the J gene end by 7 bases; junction bases not matched to a gene: 4. In DNA form, the CDR3 reads TGTGCCAGCAGGGCCGGGACAGGGGGTGGCTACACCTTC. This codes for CASRAGTGGGYTF.

The chain joins TRBV2 to TRBJ1-2; D unresolved. The CDR3 spans 16 residues. CDR1 SNHLY and CDR2 FYNNEI come from the germline V gene. Trimming took off 6 bases at V and 2 bases at J, with 19 bases between the two ends. The CDR3 loop reads CASSLERGKINYGYTF. CDR3 nucleotides: TGTGCCAGCAGCCTCGAGCGGGGAAAAATCAACTATGGCTACACCTTC.

J is TRBJ2-1 and V is TRBV4-2; 9 positions agree with TRBD2. Trimming at V came to 1 base and at J to 8 bases, leaving 6 bases not matched to a gene. CDR3 size: 15 residues. Germline CDR1 is LGHNA and CDR2 is YNFKEQ. The CDR3 DNA follows: TGTGCCAGCAGCCAAGTGCGGGGGGGCGGCGATGAGCAGTTCTTC. This translates into CASSQVRGGGDEQFF.

The V gene is TRBV5-4, the J gene TRBJ2-5, with 8 bases matching TRBD1. Germline V lookup: CDR1 SGHNT, CDR2 YYREEE (reference sequence). The length of the CDR3 is 15 residues. The junction had 6 bases not matched to a gene; V was cut back by 4 bases and J by 1 base. CDR3 nucleotide sequence: TGTGCCAGCAGCCCGACAGGGGCAGTCCAAGAGACCCAGTACTTC. This sequence encodes CASSPTGAVQETQYF.

A single count supports this clone. V is TRBV27 and J is TRBJ1-4, with 9 bases matching TRBD1. Losses at the gene ends were 1 base for V and 4 bases for J; bases not matched to a gene: 7. Per the germline V gene, CDR1 is MNHEY and CDR2 is SMNVEV (reference sequence). This CDR3 has 17 residues. The chain's CDR3 is CASSLYRGRLYNEKLFF. The CDR3 DNA reads TGTGCCAGCAGTTTATACAGGGGGCGGCTCTATAATGAAAAACTGTTTTTT. Supplemented by reference TRBV27 and TRBJ1-4, the full variable domain reads EAQVTQNPRYLITVTGKKLTVTCSQNMNHEYMSWYRQDPGLGLRQIYYSMNVEVTDKGDVPEGYKVSRKEKRNFPLILESPSPNQTSLYFCASSLYRGRLYNEKLFFGSGTQLSVL.

The V call is TRBV5-1, the J call TRBJ2-4; tentatively, D is TRBD2 (5 bases). The CDR3 covers 13 residues. Germline CDR1 is SGHRS and CDR2 is YFSETQ. V lost 3 bases, J lost 8 bases, and 12 bases lay in between. CDR3 amino acids: CASSWGALDIQYF. CDR3 DNA sequence: TGCGCCAGCAGCTGGGGAGCCCTGGACATTCAGTACTTC.

The gene calls are TRBV2 and TRBJ2-3; D unclear. This CDR3 comprises 13 residues. The V end lost 7 bases, the J end lost 1 base, and 9 bases lay between the germline ends. Germline V gene sequence: CDR1 SNHLY, CDR2 FYNNEI. CDR3 nucleotide sequence: TGTGCCAGCACGCTAACCCGCACAGATACGCAGTATTTT. It yields the protein CASTLTRTDTQYF. Full variable domain (remainder filled in from reference TRBV2 and TRBJ2-3): EPEVTQTPSHQVTQMGQEVILRCVPISNHLYFYWYRQILGQKVEFLVSFYNNEISEKSEIFDDQFSVERPDGSNFTLKIRSTKLEDSAMYFCASTLTRTDTQYFGPGTRLTVL.

The rearrangement joins TRBV7-8 to TRBJ2-1; tentative D call: TRBD2 (6 bases). The CDR3 consists of 16 residues. V gave up 5 bases and J gave up 3 bases, with 17 bases separating them. Germline V gene lookup returns CDR1 SGHVS and CDR2 FQNEAQ. The chain's CDR3 is CASSPLLGGNYNEQFF. CDR3 nucleotide sequence: TGTGCCAGCAGCCCACTACTAGGAGGGAACTACAATGAGCAGTTCTTC. The full variable domain, with the rest looked up from reference TRBV7-8 and TRBJ2-1, is GAGVSQSPRYKVAKRGQDVALRCDPISGHVSLFWYQQALGQGPEFLTYFQNEAQLDKSGLPSDRFFAERPEGSVSTLKIQRTQQEDSAVYLCASSPLLGGNYNEQFFGPGTRLTVL.

This clone was seen once. This chain's CDR3 is CASSPRAAFGSTEAFF. CDR3 DNA: TGCGCCAGCAGCCCGCGGGCGGCTTTTGGGAGCACTGAAGCTTTCTTT. The chain links TRBV5-1 to TRBJ1-1; D gene uncertain. This CDR3 is built from 16 residues. Germline V gene data show CDR1 as SGHRS and CDR2 as YFSETQ. Trimming removed 4 bases at V and 4 bases at J, with 20 bases between.

This clone has just one count. CDR3 loop: CASSLEGGATNEKLFF. CDR3 nucleotides: TGTGCCAGCAGCTTAGAAGGAGGAGCAACTAATGAAAAACTGTTTTTT. The V gene is TRBV7-8, the J gene TRBJ1-4; D is undetermined. Deletions cut 1 base from V and 0 bases from J, with 9 bases between. CDR1 and CDR2 from the germline V gene are SGHVS and FQNEAQ. The CDR3 contains 16 residues.

This clone is medium-sized (0.01 to 0.1%). The chain combines TRBV11-2 with TRBJ2-5; D perhaps matches TRBD1 (5 bases). This CDR3 is built from 12 residues. From germline, CDR1 is SGHAT and CDR2 FQNNGV. Trimming removed 8 bases from V and 1 base from J, with 8 bases in between. As DNA, the CDR3 is TGTGCCAGCGGGGCCAGCCAAGAGACCCAGTACTTC. Residues: CASGASQETQYF.

This clone has more than one count but fewer than ten. The gene calls are TRBV28 and TRBJ1-1; D uncertain. The CDR3 is 11 residues long. Germline assignment: CDR1 MDHEN and CDR2 SYDVKM. Trimming pared 7 bases from V and 6 bases from J, leaving 9 bases between. CDR3 in amino acids: CASIFFAEAFF. The CDR3 bases are TGTGCCAGCATTTTCTTCGCTGAAGCTTTCTTT.

Comments on this clone: The junction departs from germline at one end; a sequencing error may be responsible. V and J are TRBV19 and TRBJ1-1, with D perhaps TRBD1 (5 bases). The CDR3 consists of 13 residues. Germline V gene lookup returns CDR1 LNHDA and CDR2 SQIVND (reference sequence). The DNA of the CDR3 is TGTGCCAGTAGTATGTCGACAGCGACTGAAACTTTCTTT. It encodes CASSMSTATETFF.

The chain has TRBV5-5 and TRBJ2-3, with 14 bases identical to TRBD2. After removal of 4 bases from V and 11 bases from J, the junction contained 12 bases not matched to a gene. The CDR3 length is 16 residues. The germline V gene encodes CDR1 SGHKS and CDR2 YYEKEE (reference sequence). The chain's CDR3 is CASSPTTSGGAGGQYF. DNA of the CDR3: TGTGCCAGCAGCCCCACGACTAGCGGGGGGGCCGGGGGGCAGTATTTT.

The CDR3 region is CASSYLQGSPTGYTF. Written as DNA, the CDR3 is TGTGCCAGCAGTTACTTGCAGGGGTCACCAACAGGCTACACCTTC. The rearrangement uses TRBV6-5 and TRBJ1-2; D is possibly TRBD1 (6 bases). In germline, CDR1 is MNHEY, CDR2 SVGAGI. CDR3 length equals 15 residues. Trimming took 1 base from V and 8 from J, leaving 17 bases between them.

This clone showed up just a few times. V usage is TRBV2 and J usage is TRBJ1-2, with 7 bases that match TRBD1. CDR3 length equals 13 residues. V dropped 6 bases and J dropped 7; count of bases not matched to a gene: 8. Germline V gene data show CDR1 as SNHLY and CDR2 as FYNNEI. CDR3 nucleotide sequence: TGTGCCAGCAGGGAGACAGAGGGGGCTGGCTACACCTTC. It yields the protein CASRETEGAGYTF.

This clone is a singleton in its sample. This chain links TRBV7-4 with TRBJ2-7, with TRBD2 as a possible D gene (6 bases). The length of the CDR3 is 14 residues. V shed 7 bases and J shed 6 bases, with 19 bases lying between them. Germline V gene data show CDR1 as SGHVT and CDR2 as SQSDAQ. The DNA for the CDR3 is TGTGCCAGCATCACCGCACGGGGGTTCCGCGAGCAGTACTTC. Protein product: CASITARGFREQYF.

The rearrangement joins TRBV2 to TRBJ2-2, with D maybe TRBD2 (5 bases). V gave up 7 bases and J gave up 4 bases, with 16 bases separating them. Germline V gene sequence: CDR1 SNHLY, CDR2 FYNNEI. This CDR3 has 15 residues. CDR3 amino acids: CASTGEALGTGELFF. The CDR3 region has the DNA TGTGCCAGCACCGGGGAAGCCCTGGGCACCGGGGAGCTGTTTTTT.

The rearrangement links TRBV7-3 to TRBJ2-3, with a possible D match to TRBD2 (5 bases). The CDR3 extends over 16 amino acids. Germline V gene data show CDR1 as SGHTA and CDR2 as FQGTGA. V was shortened by 1 base and J by 1 base, with 12 bases between the two germline ends. The CDR3 DNA sequence: TGTGCCAGCAGCTTAAACCTCGTCGGGGGCACAGATACGCAGTATTTT. It encodes CASSLNLVGGTDTQYF.